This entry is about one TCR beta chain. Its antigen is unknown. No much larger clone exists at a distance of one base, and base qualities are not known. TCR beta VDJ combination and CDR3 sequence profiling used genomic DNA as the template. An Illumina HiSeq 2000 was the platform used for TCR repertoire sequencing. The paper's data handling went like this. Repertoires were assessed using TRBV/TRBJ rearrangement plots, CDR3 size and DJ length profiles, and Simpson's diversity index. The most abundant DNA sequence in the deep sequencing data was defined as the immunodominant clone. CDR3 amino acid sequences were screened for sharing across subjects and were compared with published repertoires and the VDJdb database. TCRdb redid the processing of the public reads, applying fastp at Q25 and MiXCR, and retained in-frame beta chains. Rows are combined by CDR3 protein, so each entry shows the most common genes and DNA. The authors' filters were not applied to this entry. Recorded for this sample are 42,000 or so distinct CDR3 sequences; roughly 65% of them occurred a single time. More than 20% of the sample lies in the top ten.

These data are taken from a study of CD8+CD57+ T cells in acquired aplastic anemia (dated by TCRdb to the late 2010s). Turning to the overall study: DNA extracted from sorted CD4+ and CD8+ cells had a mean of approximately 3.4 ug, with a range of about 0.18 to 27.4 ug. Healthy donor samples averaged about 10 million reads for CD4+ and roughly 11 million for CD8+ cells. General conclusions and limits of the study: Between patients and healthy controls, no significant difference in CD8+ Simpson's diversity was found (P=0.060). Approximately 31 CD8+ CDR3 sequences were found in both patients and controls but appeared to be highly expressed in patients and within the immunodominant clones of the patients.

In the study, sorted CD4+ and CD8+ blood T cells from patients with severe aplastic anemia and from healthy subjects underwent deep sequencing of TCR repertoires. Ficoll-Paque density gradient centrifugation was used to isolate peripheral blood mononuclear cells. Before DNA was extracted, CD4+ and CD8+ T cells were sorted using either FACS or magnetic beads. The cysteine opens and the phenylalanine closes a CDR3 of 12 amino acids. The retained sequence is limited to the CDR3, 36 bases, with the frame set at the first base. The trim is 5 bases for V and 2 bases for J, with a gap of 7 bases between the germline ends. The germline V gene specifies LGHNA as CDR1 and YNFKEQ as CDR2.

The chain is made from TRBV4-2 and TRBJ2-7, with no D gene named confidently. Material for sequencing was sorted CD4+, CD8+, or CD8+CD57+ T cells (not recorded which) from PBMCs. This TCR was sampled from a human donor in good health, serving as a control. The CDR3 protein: CASSLDAYEQYF. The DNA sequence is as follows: TGTGCCAGCAGCTTAGACGCCTACGAGCAGTACTTC.